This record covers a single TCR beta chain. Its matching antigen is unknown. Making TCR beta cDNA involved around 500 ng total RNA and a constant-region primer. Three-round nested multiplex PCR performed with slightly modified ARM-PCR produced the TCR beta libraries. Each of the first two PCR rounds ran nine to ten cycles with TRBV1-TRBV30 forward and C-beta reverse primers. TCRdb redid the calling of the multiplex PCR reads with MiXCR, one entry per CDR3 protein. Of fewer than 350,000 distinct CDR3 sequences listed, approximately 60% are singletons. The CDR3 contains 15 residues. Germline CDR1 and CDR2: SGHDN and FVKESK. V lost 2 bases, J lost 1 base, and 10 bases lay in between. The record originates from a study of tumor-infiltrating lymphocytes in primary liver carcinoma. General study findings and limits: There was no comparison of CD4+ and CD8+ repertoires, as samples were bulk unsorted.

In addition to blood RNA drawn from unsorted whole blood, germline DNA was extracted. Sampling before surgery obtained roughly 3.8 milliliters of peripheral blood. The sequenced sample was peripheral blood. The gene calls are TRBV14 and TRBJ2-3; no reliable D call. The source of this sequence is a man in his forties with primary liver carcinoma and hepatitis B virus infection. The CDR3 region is CASSQWIGGTDTQYF. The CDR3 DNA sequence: TGTGCCAGCAGCCAATGGATAGGAGGCACAGATACGCAGTATTTT.